One TCR beta chain is described in this entry. Preceding any ophthalmopathy symptoms, the blood sample dates from first hyperthyroidism diagnosis. Amplification of TCR beta CDR3 regions was performed using RNA transcripts as template. First-round RT-PCR targeting the TCR CDR3 was performed with the HTBI primer set. TCRdb re-analysed the multiplex PCR reads in MiXCR, keeping a single row per CDR3 protein. This table has more than 300,000 distinct CDR3 sequences, roughly 15% appearing once. The data were taken from a study of T cells in Graves' hyperthyroidism and ophthalmopathy. The source material was blood. The TCR was taken from a young woman with Graves' hyperthyroidism that later progressed to Graves' ophthalmopathy.

CDR3 DNA sequence: TGCGCCAGCAGCCAAGGTATTCTTTCAGAGTTCTACACTGAAGCTTTCTTT. Translated, it gives CASSQGILSEFYTEAFF. The chain joins TRBV4-1 to TRBJ1-1; D gene ambiguous. CDR1 is MGHRA and CDR2 is YSYEKL in the germline V gene. The CDR3 covers 17 residues. V gave up 1 base and J gave up 3 bases, with 18 bases separating them.